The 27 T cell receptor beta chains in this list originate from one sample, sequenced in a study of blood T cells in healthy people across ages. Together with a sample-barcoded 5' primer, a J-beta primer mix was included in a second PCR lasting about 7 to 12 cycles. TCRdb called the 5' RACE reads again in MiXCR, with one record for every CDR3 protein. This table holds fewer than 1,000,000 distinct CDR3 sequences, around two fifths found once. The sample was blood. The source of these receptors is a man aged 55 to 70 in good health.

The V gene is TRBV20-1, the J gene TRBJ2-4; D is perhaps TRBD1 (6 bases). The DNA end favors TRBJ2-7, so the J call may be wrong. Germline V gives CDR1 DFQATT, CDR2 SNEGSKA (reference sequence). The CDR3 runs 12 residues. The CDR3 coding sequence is TGCAGTGCTATTTCCCAGGGGAACGAGCAGTACTTC. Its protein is CSAISQGNEQYF.

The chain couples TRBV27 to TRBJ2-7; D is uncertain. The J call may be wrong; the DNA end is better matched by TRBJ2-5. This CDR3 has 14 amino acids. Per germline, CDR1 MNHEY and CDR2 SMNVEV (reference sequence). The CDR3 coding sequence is TGTGCCAGCAGCCCCGGTCTCTTTAGGGAGACCCAGTACTTC. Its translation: CASSPGLFRETQYF.

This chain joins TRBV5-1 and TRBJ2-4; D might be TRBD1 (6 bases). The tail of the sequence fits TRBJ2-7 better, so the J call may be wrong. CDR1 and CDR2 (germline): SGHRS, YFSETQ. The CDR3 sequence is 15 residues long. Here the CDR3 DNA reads TGCGCCAGCAGTCCCTCCACGAGGACAGTCTACGAGCAGTACTTC. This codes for CASSPSTRTVYEQYF.

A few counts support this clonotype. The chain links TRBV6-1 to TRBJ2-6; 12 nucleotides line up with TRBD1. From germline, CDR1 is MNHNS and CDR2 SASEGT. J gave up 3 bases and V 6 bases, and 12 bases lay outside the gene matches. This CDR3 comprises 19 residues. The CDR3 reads CASRPSPGQGASGANVLTF. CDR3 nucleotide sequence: TGTGCCAGCAGACCCTCCCCGGGACAGGGGGCTAGTGGGGCCAACGTCCTGACTTTC.

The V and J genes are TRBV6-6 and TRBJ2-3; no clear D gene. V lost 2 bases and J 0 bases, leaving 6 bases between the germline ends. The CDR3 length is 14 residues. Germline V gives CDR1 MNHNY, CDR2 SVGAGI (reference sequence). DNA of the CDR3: TGTGCCAGCAGTTACGCGTCAAGCACAGATACGCAGTATTTT. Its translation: CASSYASSTDTQYF.

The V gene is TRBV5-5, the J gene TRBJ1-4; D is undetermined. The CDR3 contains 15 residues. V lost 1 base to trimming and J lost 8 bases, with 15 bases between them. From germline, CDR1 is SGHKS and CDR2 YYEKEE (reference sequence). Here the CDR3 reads CASSLSPEFSEKLFF. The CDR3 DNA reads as TGTGCCAGCAGCTTGTCGCCTGAGTTTTCGGAAAAACTGTTTTTT.

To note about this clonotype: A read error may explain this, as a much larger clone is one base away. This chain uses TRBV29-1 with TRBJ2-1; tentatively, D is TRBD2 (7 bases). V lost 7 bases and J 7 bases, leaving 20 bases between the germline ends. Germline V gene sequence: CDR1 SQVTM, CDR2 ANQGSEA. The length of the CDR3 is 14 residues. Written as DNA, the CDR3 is TGCAGCGGCGCTTGGGGGGGGCGGAGGAATGAGCAGTTCTTC. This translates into CSGAWGGRRNEQFF.

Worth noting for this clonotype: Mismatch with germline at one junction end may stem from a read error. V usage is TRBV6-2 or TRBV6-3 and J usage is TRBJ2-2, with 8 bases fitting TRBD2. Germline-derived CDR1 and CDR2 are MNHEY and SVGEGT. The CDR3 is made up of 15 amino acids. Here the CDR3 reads CASSYAGGSTGELYF. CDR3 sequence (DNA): TGTGCCAGCAGTTACGCGGGGGGATCAACCGGGGAGCTGTATTTT.

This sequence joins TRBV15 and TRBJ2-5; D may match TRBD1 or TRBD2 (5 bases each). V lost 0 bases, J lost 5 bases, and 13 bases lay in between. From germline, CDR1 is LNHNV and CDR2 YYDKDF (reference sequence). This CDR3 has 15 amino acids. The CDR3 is CATSRENPGLETQYF. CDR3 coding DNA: TGTGCCACCAGCAGAGAAAACCCGGGGCTGGAGACCCAGTACTTC.

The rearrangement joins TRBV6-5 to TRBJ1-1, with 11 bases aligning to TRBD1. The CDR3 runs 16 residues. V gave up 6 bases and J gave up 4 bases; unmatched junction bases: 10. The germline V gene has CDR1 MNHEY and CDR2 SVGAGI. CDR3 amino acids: CASRRTGGASGTEAFF. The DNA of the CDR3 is TGTGCCAGCAGACGGACAGGGGGCGCATCAGGCACTGAAGCTTTCTTT.

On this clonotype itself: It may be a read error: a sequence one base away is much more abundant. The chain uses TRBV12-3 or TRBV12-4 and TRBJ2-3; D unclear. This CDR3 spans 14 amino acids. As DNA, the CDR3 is TGTGCCGGCAGTTTATTGGATTTCACAGATACGCAGTATTTT. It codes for CAGSLLDFTDTQYF.

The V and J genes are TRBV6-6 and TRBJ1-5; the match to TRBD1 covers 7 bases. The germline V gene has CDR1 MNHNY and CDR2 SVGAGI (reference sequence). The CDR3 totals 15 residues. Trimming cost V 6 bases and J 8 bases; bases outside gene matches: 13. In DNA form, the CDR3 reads TGTGCCAGCAGCTCCCGAGGGGGCGGCGGGGAGCCCCAGCATTTT. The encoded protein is CASSSRGGGGEPQHF.

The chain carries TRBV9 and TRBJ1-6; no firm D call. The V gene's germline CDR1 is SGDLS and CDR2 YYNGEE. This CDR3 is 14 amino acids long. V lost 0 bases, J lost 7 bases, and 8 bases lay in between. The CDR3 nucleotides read TGTGCCAGCAGCGTAGAATTGTGGAATTCACCCCTCCACTTT. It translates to CASSVELWNSPLHF.

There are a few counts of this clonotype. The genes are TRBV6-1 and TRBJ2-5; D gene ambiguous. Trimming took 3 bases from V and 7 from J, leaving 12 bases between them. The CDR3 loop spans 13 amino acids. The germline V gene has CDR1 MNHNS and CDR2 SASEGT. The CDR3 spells CASSERARGTQYF. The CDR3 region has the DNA TGTGCCAGCAGTGAGCGAGCCAGAGGGACCCAGTACTTC.

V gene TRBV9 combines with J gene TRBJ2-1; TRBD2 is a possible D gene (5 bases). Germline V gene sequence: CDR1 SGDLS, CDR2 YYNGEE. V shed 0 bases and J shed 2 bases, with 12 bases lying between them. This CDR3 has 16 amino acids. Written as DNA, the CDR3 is TGTGCCAGCAGCGTAGGACCGTCCGGGGCCTACAATGAGCAGTTCTTC. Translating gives CASSVGPSGAYNEQFF. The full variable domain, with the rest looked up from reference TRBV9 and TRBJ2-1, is DSGVTQTPKHLITATGQRVTLRCSPRSGDLSVYWYQQSLDQGLQFLIQYYNGEERAKGNILERFSAQQFPDLHSELNLSSLELGDSALYFCASSVGPSGAYNEQFFGPGTRLTVL.

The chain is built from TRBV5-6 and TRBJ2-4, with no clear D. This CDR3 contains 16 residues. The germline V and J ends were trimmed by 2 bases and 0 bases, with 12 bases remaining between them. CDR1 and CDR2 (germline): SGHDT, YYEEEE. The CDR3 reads CASSFRVGVAKNIQYF. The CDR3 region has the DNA TGTGCCAGCAGCTTTAGAGTTGGGGTAGCCAAAAACATTCAGTACTTC.

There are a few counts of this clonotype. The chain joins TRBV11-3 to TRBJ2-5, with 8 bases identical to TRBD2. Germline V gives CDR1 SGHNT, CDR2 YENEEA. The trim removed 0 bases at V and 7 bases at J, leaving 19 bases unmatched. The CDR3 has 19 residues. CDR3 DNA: TGTGCCAGCAGCTTAGATCGGCTAGCGGGCCTCGATGCGGGGGGGACCCAGTACTTC. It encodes CASSLDRLAGLDAGGTQYF. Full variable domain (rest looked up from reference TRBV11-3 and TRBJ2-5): EAGVVQSPRYKIIEKKQPVAFWCNPISGHNTLYWYLQNLGQGPELLIRYENEEAVDDSQLPKDRFSAERLKGVDSTLKIQPAELGDSAVYLCASSLDRLAGLDAGGTQYFGPGTRLLVL.

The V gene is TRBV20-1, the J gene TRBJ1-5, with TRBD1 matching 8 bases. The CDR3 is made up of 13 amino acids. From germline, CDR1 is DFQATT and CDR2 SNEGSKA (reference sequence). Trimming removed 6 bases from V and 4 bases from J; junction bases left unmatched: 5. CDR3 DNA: TGCAGTGCGACAGGGGACCAGAATCAGCCCCAGCATTTT. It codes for CSATGDQNQPQHF.

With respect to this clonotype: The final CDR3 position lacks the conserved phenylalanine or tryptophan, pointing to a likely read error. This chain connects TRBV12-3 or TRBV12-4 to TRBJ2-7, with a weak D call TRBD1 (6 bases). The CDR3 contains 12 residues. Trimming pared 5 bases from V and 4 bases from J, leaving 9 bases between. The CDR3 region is CASSPQGYEQYY. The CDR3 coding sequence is TGTGCCAGCAGTCCACAGGGTTACGAGCAGTACTAC.

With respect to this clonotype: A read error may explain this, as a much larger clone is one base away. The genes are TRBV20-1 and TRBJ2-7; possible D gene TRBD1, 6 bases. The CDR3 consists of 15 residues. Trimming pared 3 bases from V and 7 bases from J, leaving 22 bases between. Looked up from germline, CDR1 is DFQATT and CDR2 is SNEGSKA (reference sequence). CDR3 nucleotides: TGCAGTGCTAGTTTACGTGGGGGCCGGTACAATGAGCAGTACTTC. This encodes CSASLRGGRYNEQYF.

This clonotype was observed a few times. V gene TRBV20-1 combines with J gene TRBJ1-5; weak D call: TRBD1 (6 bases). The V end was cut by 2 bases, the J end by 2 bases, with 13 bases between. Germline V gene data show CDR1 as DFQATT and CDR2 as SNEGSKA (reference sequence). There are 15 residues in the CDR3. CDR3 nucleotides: TGCAGTGCTAGAATCCAGGGGATTGGCAATCAGCCCCAGCATTTT. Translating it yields CSARIQGIGNQPQHF.

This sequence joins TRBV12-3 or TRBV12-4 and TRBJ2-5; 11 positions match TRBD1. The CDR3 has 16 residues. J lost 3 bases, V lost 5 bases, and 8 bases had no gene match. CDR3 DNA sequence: TGTGCCAGCAGTCAAGGGGGACAGGGGGTGGAAGAGACCCAGTACTTC. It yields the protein CASSQGGQGVEETQYF.

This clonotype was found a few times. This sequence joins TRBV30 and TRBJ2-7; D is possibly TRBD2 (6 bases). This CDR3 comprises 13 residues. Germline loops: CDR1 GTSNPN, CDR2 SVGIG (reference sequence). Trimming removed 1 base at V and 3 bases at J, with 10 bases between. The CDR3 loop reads CAWSAGDGYEQYF. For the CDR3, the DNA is TGTGCCTGGAGTGCGGGAGATGGCTACGAGCAGTACTTC.

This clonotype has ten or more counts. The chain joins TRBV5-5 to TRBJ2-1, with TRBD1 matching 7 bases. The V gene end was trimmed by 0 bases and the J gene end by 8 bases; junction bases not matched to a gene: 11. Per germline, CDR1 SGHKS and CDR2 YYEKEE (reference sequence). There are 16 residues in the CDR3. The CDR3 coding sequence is TGTGCCAGCAGCTTGGATGGGACAGCCCTTAGGGATGAGCAGTTCTTC. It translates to CASSLDGTALRDEQFF.

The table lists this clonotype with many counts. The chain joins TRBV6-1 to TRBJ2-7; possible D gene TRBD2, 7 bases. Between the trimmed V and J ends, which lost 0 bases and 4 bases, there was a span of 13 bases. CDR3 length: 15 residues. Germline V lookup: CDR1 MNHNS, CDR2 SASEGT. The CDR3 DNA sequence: TGTGCCAGCAGTGAAGCGGGGGGGCCTCCTTACGAGCAGTACTTC. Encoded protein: CASSEAGGPPYEQYF.

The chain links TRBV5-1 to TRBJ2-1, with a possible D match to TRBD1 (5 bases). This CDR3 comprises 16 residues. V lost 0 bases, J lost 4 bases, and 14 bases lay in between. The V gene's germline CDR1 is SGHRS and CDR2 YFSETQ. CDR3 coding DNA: TGCGCCAGCAGCTTGGGGACAACCAAGCGTTACAATGAGCAGTTCTTC. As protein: CASSLGTTKRYNEQFF.

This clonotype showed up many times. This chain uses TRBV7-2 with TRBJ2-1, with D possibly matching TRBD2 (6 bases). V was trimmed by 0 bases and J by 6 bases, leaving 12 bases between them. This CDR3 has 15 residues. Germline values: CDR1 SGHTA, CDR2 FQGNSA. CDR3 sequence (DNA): TGTGCCAGCAGCTTAGCGGGGGGAAGTTTCAATGAGCAGTTCTTC. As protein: CASSLAGGSFNEQFF.